This is a list of T cell receptor beta chains from one sample in a study of patients and donors after allogeneic stem cell transplantation. One entry per CDR3 protein, called by TCRdb with MiXCR from the RT-PCR reads. The top ten hold around 15% of the sample, which has 2,500 to 3,500 distinct CDR3 sequences, 5% to 6.5% seen once. The material sequenced was blood, either unsorted or a sorted T cell fraction (not recorded which). The receptors were gathered from a human donor who was either an allogeneic HSCT recipient or a stem cell or donor lymphocyte infusion donor (not recorded which). It is not recorded whose cells these are; they may come from a transplant donor. Both conserved end residues are part of each CDR3. Fields, in order: clone size, J gene, V gene, D gene, CDR3 DNA, CDR3 protein. The D gene is left open where the match is weak. Where a row states a size, it is once, few, many or the class of an expanded clone; other rows omit it.

>medium-sized|TRBJ2-6|TRBV7-9|-
TGTGCCAGCACCTTGGTCTCTGGGGCCAACGTCCTGACTTTC
CASTLVSGANVLTF
>medium-sized|TRBJ1-6|TRBV6-2/TRBV6-3|-
TGTGCCAGCAGTTTTGGGATCGGGGATTCACCCCTCCACTTT
CASSFGIGDSPLHF
>medium-sized|TRBJ2-7|TRBV18|-
TGTGCCAGCTCCCTGAGCTCCTACGAGCAGTACTTC
CASSLSSYEQYF
>few|TRBJ1-1|TRBV4-2|TRBD1
TGTGCCAGCAGCCACGGACAGGGGGCGACGACTGAAGCTTTCTTT
CASSHGQGATTEAFF
>-|TRBJ2-3|TRBV7-7|TRBD2
TGTGCTAGGGGGGCTAGCGGGAGGAAAACAGATACGCAGTATTTT
CARGASGRKTDTQYF
>medium-sized|TRBJ2-1|TRBV9|-
TGTGCCAGCGGAGGGTTCTCCTACAATGAGCAGTTCTTC
CASGGFSYNEQFF
>medium-sized|TRBJ2-7|TRBV11-1|-
TGTGCCAGCAGCGCCTCGACAGGAGGCGAGCAGTACTTC
CASSASTGGEQYF
>medium-sized|TRBJ1-5|TRBV27|-
TGTGCCAGCAGTACAGCCAATCAGCCCCAGCATTTT
CASSTANQPQHF
>-|TRBJ2-1|TRBV7-8|-
TGTGCCAGCAGCCGGGAACTGGGTTCCTACAATGAGCAGTTCTTC
CASSRELGSYNEQFF
>few|TRBJ2-3|TRBV27|TRBD2
TGTGCCAGCAGTTTAAGGCTAGCGGGGTCCTCAGATACGCAGTATTTT
CASSLRLAGSSDTQYF
>medium-sized|TRBJ1-4|TRBV5-4|TRBD1
TGTGCCAGCAGCTTACAGGGGGCGGTTGAAAAACTGTTTTTT
CASSLQGAVEKLFF
>medium-sized|TRBJ2-1|TRBV12-3/TRBV12-4|-
TGTGCCAGCAGTTTTCACGGGGGAAGCTACAATGAGCAGTTCTTC
CASSFHGGSYNEQFF
>medium-sized|TRBJ2-2|TRBV12-3/TRBV12-4|TRBD2
TGTGCCAGCAGCCATCGGGCGGGAGGGCCCGTCGGGGAGCTGTTTTTT
CASSHRAGGPVGELFF
>medium-sized|TRBJ2-1|TRBV12-5|TRBD2
TGTGCTAGTGGTTTCTCCCGGGAGGACAATGAGCAGTTCTTC
CASGFSREDNEQFF
>medium-sized|TRBJ2-5|TRBV6-5|-
TGTGCCAGCAGTTACTCACAGGGACGAAAAGAGACCCAGTACTTC
CASSYSQGRKETQYF
>-|TRBJ2-7|TRBV7-2|-
TGTGCCAGCAGCTTCGGACCGAGTTATTCGGAGCAGTACTTC
CASSFGPSYSEQYF
>medium-sized|TRBJ2-1|TRBV6-2/TRBV6-3|TRBD2
TGTGCCAGCAGTTACGCGGGAGATCCCTACAATGAGCAGTTCTTC
CASSYAGDPYNEQFF
>-|TRBJ2-1|TRBV5-1|TRBD1
TGCGCCAGCAGCGAGCAACAGGGGAATGAGCAGTTCTTC
CASSEQQGNEQFF
>few|TRBJ2-7|TRBV5-1|-
TGCGCCAGCAGCTTGATCGGTTACGAGCAGTACTTC
CASSLIGYEQYF
>medium-sized|TRBJ2-3|TRBV14|-
TGTGCCAGCAGCCAAGATAAGCCGGGCCCAGATACGCAGTATTTT
CASSQDKPGPDTQYF
>medium-sized|TRBJ2-6|TRBV29-1|-
TGCAGCGCCGCGACAGATCTGAACTCTGGGGCCAACGTCCTGACTTTC
CSAATDLNSGANVLTF
>medium-sized|TRBJ2-7|TRBV12-3/TRBV12-4|-
TGTGCCAGCAGTTTTCGAACGAGGTACGAGCAGTACTTC
CASSFRTRYEQYF
>medium-sized|TRBJ2-2|TRBV7-8|-
TGTGCCAGCAGCTTTTGGAGCCGCACCGGGGAGCTGTTTTTT
CASSFWSRTGELFF
>medium-sized|TRBJ2-1|TRBV20-1|-
TGCAGTGCTTCGATTACAGGGTTCGGCAATGAGCAGTTCTTC
CSASITGFGNEQFF
>medium-sized|TRBJ2-3|TRBV10-3|-
TGTGCCATCAGTGATAGCGCAGATACGCAGTATTTT
CAISDSADTQYF
>medium-sized|TRBJ2-7|TRBV2|-
TGTGCCAGCAGCACCTACGAGCAGTACTTC
CASSTYEQYF
>medium-sized|TRBJ2-1|TRBV7-8|TRBD2
TGTGCCAGCAGCCTCATCGGTAGCGGGAGGGCCCTTTCTGAGCAGTTCTTC
CASSLIGSGRALSEQFF
>-|TRBJ2-7|TRBV3-1|TRBD1
TGTGCCAGCAGCAACGGACAGGGCTCCTACGAGCAGTACTTC
CASSNGQGSYEQYF
>-|TRBJ2-7|TRBV4-1|-
TGCGCCAGCAGCCAAGATTTTCGGCAGGGAGCTAGCGAGCAGTACTTC
CASSQDFRQGASEQYF
>medium-sized|TRBJ2-7|TRBV19|-
TGTGCCAGTAGTATATGGCACGCGGGAACCTACGAGCAGTACTTC
CASSIWHAGTYEQYF
>medium-sized|TRBJ2-3|TRBV7-2|-
TGTGCCAGCAGCCAGGGATCCTTCCGGGATACGCAGTATTTT
CASSQGSFRDTQYF
>medium-sized|TRBJ1-2|TRBV7-9|-
TGTGCCAGCAGCTTATACACAGACTATGGCTACACCTTC
CASSLYTDYGYTF
>few|TRBJ1-1|TRBV7-2|-
TGTGCCAGCAGCTTAGCCACAGCGCGGGAAGCTTTCTTT
CASSLATAREAFF
>medium-sized|TRBJ2-1|TRBV7-2|-
TGTGCCAGCAGCTTCAGCAGCTACAATGAGCAGTTCTTC
CASSFSSYNEQFF